This paragraph reports one TCR beta chain. CDR3 length: 21 residues. With 4 bases clipped from V and 2 bases from J, the junction kept 19 bases outside the gene matches. Per the germline V gene, CDR1 is SGHRS and CDR2 is YFSETQ. This sample was included in a study of blood T cell repertoires in COVID-19. TCRdb's table, derived via immunoSEQ multiplex PCR, lists solely in-frame clones and lacks some. The table has 80,000 to 130,000 clones, about 89% seen once. The sequence was collected from a man in his sixties with acute or convalescent COVID-19. This chain joins TRBV5-1 and TRBJ2-2, with 11 bases fitting TRBD2. Sample: peripheral blood. CDR3 bases: TGCGCCAGCAGCCAACCCCGCCGGGCTAGCGGGAGGACTTTAAACACCGGGGAGCTGTTTTTT. Translation: CASSQPRRASGRTLNTGELFF.